This TCR beta chain was obtained from a study of regulatory T cells in long-lasting Graves disease. Study overall: Those with persistent Graves' disease had received antithyroid drugs for over 5 years with positive TSH receptor antibodies.

Trimming removed 1 base from V and 2 bases from J, with 11 bases in between. The length of the CDR3 is 15 residues. Germline assignment: CDR1 LGHDT and CDR2 YNNKEL (reference sequence). As regards this clonotype: Its antigen is as yet unknown.

Building of the TCR beta libraries involved iRepertoire HTBI primers and Arm-PCR of CDR3 regions. TCRdb processed the multiplex PCR reads anew with MiXCR; each CDR3 protein has one entry. Among approximately 690,000 distinct CDR3 sequences, around 30% were seen once, and the ten largest hold roughly 40%. Time point reported: persistent/refractory GD, antithyroid drugs over 5 years with positive TRAb. From RNA extracted from PBMCs, the TCR library was made. Whole-study findings and limits: Patients with persistent disease showed a bias toward TRBV28, TRBJ1-2 and TRBJ2-5. Persistent Graves' patients showed reduced TCR diversity versus newly diagnosed patients.

The starting material was peripheral blood mononuclear cells (PBMCs), obtained when the disease was refractory, from a patient treated with antithyroid drugs. This clonotype was sampled from a female donor with Graves disease. The V call is TRBV3-1, the J call TRBJ1-2, with D possibly TRBD1 on 5 matching bases. The CDR3 DNA reads TGTGCCAGCAGCCAAGCGTTCAGGGTCAACTATGGCTACACCTTC. This sequence encodes CASSQAFRVNYGYTF.